This TCR beta chain was observed in a study of CXCR3-negative and CXCR3-positive naive CD8 T cells. Study outcomes and limitations: Comparison of naive CXCR3-negative and CXCR3-positive cells revealed similar TRBV-TRBJ usage, while memory cells differed. Compared with CXCR3-negative naive cells, CXCR3-positive naive cells showed more hydrophobic TRB CDR3s. Diversity ran similarly high across both naive subsets but far lower in memory CD8+ cells.

By phenotype, naive CD8+ T cells were CD45RO-CCR7+CD27+CD95-. UMI-tagged TRB cDNA libraries were built via 5' RACE. One entry per CDR3 protein, without DNA, is what TCRdb gives after re-calling the 5' RACE reads. The clone table shows 75,000 to 90,000 distinct CDR3 sequences, with the ten largest holding about 0.62%. Notes on this clonotype: The antigen remains unidentified.

CDR3 length equals 14 residues. Looked up from germline, CDR1 is MGHDK and CDR2 is SYGVNS. This clonotype was sampled from a human donor in good health. Some clones in this sample may be carry-over from other donors' samples. The V and J genes are TRBV25-1 and TRBJ2-7; TCRdb reports TRBD1, a call that lacks DNA to check it against. The specimen sequenced was naive CXCR3+ CD8+ T cells from blood. As to subset: CD45RO-CCR7+CD27+CD95- naive CD8+ T cells expressing CXCR3 (TNR3+). This chain's CDR3 is CASTRDSDSYEQYF.